The 23 T cell receptor beta chains presented below share a single source sample, sequenced in a study of blood T cell repertoires in COVID-19. Assay: immunoSEQ multiplex PCR; the TCRdb copy retains only in-frame clones and omits some. Here the sample spans some 130,000 clones, nearly 70% being singletons. The sample taken for sequencing was peripheral blood. The receptors derive from a woman in her 70s with acute or convalescent COVID-19.

The chain links TRBV4-2 to TRBJ1-2, with 8 bases that match TRBD1. This CDR3 spans 14 amino acids. CDR1 and CDR2 from the germline V gene are LGHNA and YNFKEQ. V lost 0 bases, J lost 8 bases, and 5 bases stayed unmatched. CDR3 residues: CASSQDRTGGGYTF. Here the CDR3 DNA reads TGTGCCAGCAGCCAAGATCGTACAGGGGGAGGCTACACCTTC.

Written as DNA, the CDR3 is TGTGCCAGCAGCTTAGCGGGAGGGGTCTACGAGCAGTACTTC. It encodes CASSLAGGVYEQYF. The genes are TRBV7-9 and TRBJ2-7, with 7 nucleotides matching TRBD2. Germline values: CDR1 SEHNR, CDR2 FQNEAQ (reference sequence). The V gene end was trimmed by 0 bases and the J gene end by 3 bases; junction bases not matched to a gene: 2. The CDR3 runs to 14 residues.

The rearrangement joins TRBV30 to TRBJ2-3; 13 bases are a match to TRBD2. CDR3 length: 15 residues. Germline CDR1 is GTSNPN and CDR2 is SVGIG (reference sequence). V shed 7 bases and J 1 base; nucleotides not matched to a gene: 5. This CDR3 is CASPGTSGGTDTQYF. Written as DNA, the CDR3 is TGTGCCTCCCCTGGGACTAGCGGGGGCACAGATACGCAGTATTTT.

V gene TRBV19 combines with J gene TRBJ1-1, with a possible D match to TRBD1 (5 bases). The germline V gene encodes CDR1 LNHDA and CDR2 SQIVND (reference sequence). Trimming pared 1 base from V and 2 bases from J, leaving 11 bases between. The CDR3 sequence is 15 residues long. The CDR3, as DNA: TGTGCCAGTAGTATAGTCGGGACTGCCAACACTGAAGCTTTCTTT. Translated: CASSIVGTANTEAFF.

The chain links TRBV23-1 to TRBJ2-7, with 7 positions matching TRBD1. TRBV23-1 is noted as an ORF with a role that remains uncertain. CDR3 size: 18 residues. J lost 3 bases, V lost 0 bases, and 14 bases had no gene match. The CDR3 loop is CASSQSPQDRPQVYEQYF. CDR3 in DNA: TGCGCCAGCAGTCAATCCCCCCAGGACAGGCCTCAGGTCTACGAGCAGTACTTC.

V and J are TRBV19 and TRBJ1-4; 8 nucleotides agree with TRBD1. In germline, CDR1 is LNHDA, CDR2 SQIVND (reference sequence). This CDR3 has 14 residues. V shed 6 bases and J 5 bases; nucleotides not matched to a gene: 5. CDR3 DNA: TGTGCCAGTAGAAGAGACAGGGGAAATGAAAAACTGTTTTTT. Amino acids: CASRRDRGNEKLFF.

The chain joins TRBV6-5 to TRBJ2-7; 14 bases agree with TRBD2. Unmatched junction bases numbered 2, after V lost 6 bases and J lost 4 bases. Germline CDR1 reads MNHEY; CDR2 reads SVGAGI. This CDR3 has 14 residues. CDR3 residues: CASSRLAGGYEQYF. In DNA, the CDR3 is TGTGCCAGCAGCCGACTAGCGGGAGGGTACGAGCAGTACTTC.

The chain links TRBV6-5 to TRBJ1-2; tentatively, D is TRBD1 (6 bases). Germline lookup yields CDR1 MNHEY and CDR2 SVGAGI. The CDR3 loop spans 15 amino acids. Trimming cost V 1 base and J 2 bases, with 11 bases left between them. CDR3 amino acids: CASSYFNTGNYGYTF. In DNA, the CDR3 is TGTGCCAGCAGTTACTTCAATACAGGGAACTATGGCTACACCTTC.

The V call is TRBV10-3, the J call TRBJ2-5, with TRBD2 matching 7 bases. This CDR3 region has 14 residues. The J segment lost 3 bases and the V segment lost 8 bases, leaving 9 bases of the junction unmatched. CDR1 is ENHRY, CDR2 SYGVKD, per germline. CDR3 protein: CAIGAREREETQYF. The CDR3 region has the DNA TGTGCCATCGGTGCGCGGGAGCGAGAAGAGACCCAGTACTTC.

CDR3 region: CASSRTGGDTEAFF. Here the CDR3 DNA reads TGTGCCAGCAGTCGGACAGGGGGAGACACTGAAGCTTTCTTT. The rearrangement joins TRBV7-9 to TRBJ1-1; 10 bases fit TRBD1. Germline loops: CDR1 SEHNR, CDR2 FQNEAQ (reference sequence). CDR3 length: 14 amino acids. After removal of 6 bases from V and 3 bases from J, the junction contained 4 bases not matched to a gene. The full variable domain, in which reference TRBV7-9 and TRBJ1-1 provide the parts outside the CDR3, is DTGVSQNPRHKITKRGQNVTFRCDPISEHNRLYWYRQTLGQGPEFLTYFQNEAQLEKSRLLSDRFSAERPKGSFSTLEIQRTEQGDSAMYLCASSRTGGDTEAFFGQGTRLTVV.

DNA for the CDR3: TGCAGCGTTGGGCTGACTAGCGGGGGAGCAGATACGCAGTATTTT. Residues: CSVGLTSGGADTQYF. V is TRBV29-1 and J is TRBJ2-3, with 12 nucleotides matching TRBD2. The trim removed 4 bases at V and 4 bases at J, leaving 6 bases unmatched. Per germline, CDR1 SQVTM and CDR2 ANQGSEA. The CDR3 is 15 residues long.

The J gene is TRBJ2-7, the V gene TRBV27, with 9 bases aligning to TRBD1. The CDR3 sequence is 15 residues long. Germline V gives CDR1 MNHEY, CDR2 SMNVEV (reference sequence). V lost 5 bases, J lost 6 bases, and 11 bases stayed unmatched. Here the CDR3 reads CASSPSGTGPSEQYF. The CDR3 nucleotides are TGTGCCAGCAGTCCGTCCGGGACAGGGCCTTCCGAGCAGTACTTC.

V is TRBV6-5 and J is TRBJ2-1; 14 bases line up with TRBD2. CDR3 length: 16 amino acids. V gave up 2 bases and J gave up 14 bases; unmatched junction bases: 11. The V gene's germline CDR1 is MNHEY and CDR2 SVGAGI. The CDR3 protein is CASSYGVGTSGSPEFF. CDR3 DNA sequence: TGTGCCAGCAGTTACGGTGTTGGGACTAGCGGGAGTCCTGAGTTCTTC.

In its sample, this clone was seen a few times. V is TRBV4-2 and J is TRBJ2-3; D might be TRBD2 (5 bases). The CDR3 is made up of 15 amino acids. Germline CDR1 is LGHNA and CDR2 is YNFKEQ. V was trimmed by 3 bases and J by 5 bases, leaving 15 bases between them. The CDR3 DNA is TGTGCCAGCAGCCAGAGCGGTCTAGCCGGAGATACGCAGTATTTT. It specifies CASSQSGLAGDTQYF.

This clone was seen just once. The chain couples TRBV18 to TRBJ1-2; 10 bases are a match to TRBD1. CDR1 and CDR2 from the germline V gene are KGHSH and LQKENI. The trim removed 0 bases at V and 6 bases at J, leaving 1 base unmatched. This CDR3 is built from 14 residues. The CDR3 coding sequence is TGTGCCAGCTCACCACCCGGGACAGGGGATGGCTACACCTTC. Its protein product is CASSPPGTGDGYTF.

The chain has TRBV19 and TRBJ1-1; 7 bases are a match to TRBD1. The CDR3 length is 17 residues. Germline assignment: CDR1 LNHDA and CDR2 SQIVND (reference sequence). V lost 4 bases to trimming and J lost 4 bases; unmatched junction nucleotides: 15. CDR3 loop: CASSSEPKTGRGTEAFF. The DNA of the CDR3 is TGTGCCAGTAGTAGTGAGCCTAAGACAGGGCGGGGCACTGAAGCTTTCTTT.

J is TRBJ2-3 and V is TRBV27; the match to TRBD2 covers 14 bases. The trim removed 8 bases at V and 5 bases at J, leaving 15 bases unmatched. The germline V gene has CDR1 MNHEY and CDR2 SMNVEV (reference sequence). This CDR3 contains 18 residues. CDR3 loop: CASRTKRGTSGSLDTQYF. The CDR3, as DNA: TGTGCCAGCCGGACTAAACGAGGGACTAGCGGGAGTTTAGATACGCAGTATTTT.

The chain has TRBV5-8 and TRBJ1-2, with TRBD1 identical over 8 bases. The CDR3 contains 13 residues. V shed 4 bases, J shed 6 bases, and the junction held 5 bases outside the gene matches. Germline assignment: CDR1 SGHTS and CDR2 YDEGEE. CDR3 in amino acids: CASSTTTGDGYTF. CDR3 coding DNA: TGTGCCAGCAGCACTACGACAGGGGATGGCTACACCTTC. The full variable domain, completed using reference TRBV5-8 and TRBJ1-2, is EAGVTQSPTHLIKTRGQQATLRCSPISGHTSVYWYQQALGLGLQFLLWYDEGEERNRGNFPPRFSGRQFPNYSSELNVNALELEDSALYLCASSTTTGDGYTFGSGTRLTVV.

This clone was seen more than once but under ten times. The CDR3 loop is CASSLGTGRTDTQYF. The CDR3 DNA is TGTGCCAGCAGCTTAGGAACAGGTCGCACAGATACGCAGTATTTT. The chain is built from TRBV7-9 and TRBJ2-3, with D possibly matching TRBD1 (5 bases). Germline V gene data show CDR1 as SEHNR and CDR2 as FQNEAQ (reference sequence). Trimming stripped 1 base from V and 1 base from J, with 9 bases between. This CDR3 has 15 residues.

The chain has TRBV5-1 and TRBJ1-1, with 9 bases matching TRBD1. J was trimmed by 1 base and V by 3 bases; bases with no gene match: 10. Looked up from germline, CDR1 is SGHRS and CDR2 is YFSETQ. The CDR3 runs to 17 residues. The CDR3 nucleotides read TGCGCCAGCAGCTCCGGACAGGGGCGAACCTCGAACACTGAAGCTTTCTTT. This sequence encodes CASSSGQGRTSNTEAFF.

The chain uses TRBV18 and TRBJ1-3; tentative D call: TRBD1 (5 bases). Between the trimmed V and J ends, which lost 1 base and 1 base, there was a span of 11 bases. The CDR3 is 16 residues long. CDR1 KGHSH and CDR2 LQKENI come from the germline V gene. CDR3 DNA: TGTGCCAGCTCACCACGCTCCGGGGGTTCTGGAAACACCATATATTTT. This encodes CASSPRSGGSGNTIYF.

The gene calls are TRBV16 and TRBJ2-1, with TRBD1 matching over 8 bases. CDR1 is KGHSY and CDR2 is FQNENV in the germline V gene. Trimming took 7 bases from V and 2 from J; bases not matched to a gene: 4. The CDR3 sequence is 14 residues long. The CDR3 coding sequence is TGTGCCAGCAACCCAGGGGGCGCCTACAATGAGCAGTTCTTC. Protein product: CASNPGGAYNEQFF.

The chain links TRBV27 to TRBJ1-5; D is ambiguous. The germline V and J ends were trimmed by 3 bases and 0 bases, with 9 bases remaining between them. The CDR3 has 15 residues. The germline CDR1 and CDR2 sequences are MNHEY and SMNVEV (reference sequence). CDR3 sequence (DNA): TGTGCCAGCAGTTTGTATTCTACTAGCAATCAGCCCCAGCATTTT. It codes for CASSLYSTSNQPQHF.